This paragraph reports one T cell receptor (beta chain). The antigen remains unidentified. This sample is drawn from a study of post-analysis software for immune sequencing data. The wider study: Progressive-relapsing, secondary progressive and relapsing-remitting multiple sclerosis were among the disease courses included. Whole-study results and caveats: Under F measure analysis, samples from one preparation batch co-clustered strongly. Controls had lower frequencies than patients of 4 or 5 TRBV segments, which included TRBV5-6, TRBV5-1 and TRBV20-1.

Researchers reported that TCR beta cDNA libraries carried unique molecular identifiers. TCRdb reprocessed the PCR reads via MiXCR and lists one record per CDR3 protein. The table shows 820,000 or so distinct CDR3 sequences, with roughly 50% occurring only once. CDR1 and CDR2 (germline): SGHAT, FQNNGV. This CDR3 is 15 amino acids long. J was trimmed by 3 bases and V by 5 bases; bases with no gene match: 8. V is TRBV11-2 and J is TRBJ2-7, with 9 positions matching TRBD1. The specimen was blood. The sequence was obtained from a girl aged 5-17 years with multiple sclerosis. The DNA for the CDR3 is TGTGCCAGCAGCGCTCCGGGACAGGGTATCTACGAGCAGTACTTC. Protein: CASSAPGQGIYEQYF.